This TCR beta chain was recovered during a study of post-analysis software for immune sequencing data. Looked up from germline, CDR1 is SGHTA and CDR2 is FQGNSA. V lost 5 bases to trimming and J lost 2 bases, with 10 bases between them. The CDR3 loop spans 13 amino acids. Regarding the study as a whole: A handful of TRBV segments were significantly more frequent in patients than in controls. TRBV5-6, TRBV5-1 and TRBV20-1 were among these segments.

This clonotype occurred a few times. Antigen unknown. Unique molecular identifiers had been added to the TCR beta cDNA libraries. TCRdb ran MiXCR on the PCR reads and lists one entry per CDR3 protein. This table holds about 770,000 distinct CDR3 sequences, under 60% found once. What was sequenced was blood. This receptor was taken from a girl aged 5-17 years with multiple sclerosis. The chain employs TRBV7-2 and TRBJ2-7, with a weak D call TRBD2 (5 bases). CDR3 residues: CASSRRGAYEQYF. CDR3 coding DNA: TGTGCCAGCAGCCGCCGGGGAGCCTACGAGCAGTACTTC.